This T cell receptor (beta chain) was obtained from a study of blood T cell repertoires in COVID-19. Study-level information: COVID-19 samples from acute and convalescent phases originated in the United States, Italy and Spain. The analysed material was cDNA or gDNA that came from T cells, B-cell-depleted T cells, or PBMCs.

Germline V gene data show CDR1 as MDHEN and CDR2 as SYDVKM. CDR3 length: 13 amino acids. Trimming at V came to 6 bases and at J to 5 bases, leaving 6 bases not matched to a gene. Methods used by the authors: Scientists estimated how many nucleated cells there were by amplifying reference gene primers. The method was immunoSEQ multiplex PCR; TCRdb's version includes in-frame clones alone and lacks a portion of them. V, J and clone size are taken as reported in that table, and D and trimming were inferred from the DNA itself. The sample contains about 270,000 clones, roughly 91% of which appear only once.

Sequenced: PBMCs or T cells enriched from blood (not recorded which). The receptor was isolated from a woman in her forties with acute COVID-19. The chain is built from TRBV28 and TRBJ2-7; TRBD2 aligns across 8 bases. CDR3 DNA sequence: TGTGCCAGCAGCGGGGGGGGAGGAAACGAGCAGTACTTC. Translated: CASSGGGGNEQYF.